The clone carrying this T cell receptor beta chain came up many times. Antigen unknown. The sample comes from a study of early T cells in non-severe SARS-CoV-2 infection. Turning to the study itself: Chains stayed unpaired after sequencing of bulk RNA from unsorted whole blood.

The CDR3 has 23 amino acids. V shed 2 bases and J 0 bases; nucleotides not matched to a gene: 25. Individual cDNA molecules received unique molecular identifiers during library preparation. Via MiXCR, TCRdb re-called the 5' RACE reads, giving one row per CDR3 protein. Found here are more than 15,000 distinct CDR3 sequences, 4.5% to 6% of them singletons; the top ten hold about 6.8%. Study results and caveats: The VDJdb matching leaned toward anti-spike CD8 responses and overlooked private and CD4 specificities.

The material was whole blood, obtained at baseline. The chain employs TRBV5-7 and TRBJ1-2, with 10 nucleotides matching TRBD1. Being an ORF, TRBV5-7 has a function that is uncertain. The receptor's source is an adult who was a healthcare worker with PCR-confirmed SARS-CoV-2 infection or an uninfected control (not recorded which). The CDR3 sequence is CASSFSRAGDRGRRYTPNYGYTF. In nucleotides, the CDR3 is TGTGCCAGCAGCTTTTCGCGGGCGGGAGACAGGGGGCGCCGGTACACACCTAACTATGGCTACACCTTC.